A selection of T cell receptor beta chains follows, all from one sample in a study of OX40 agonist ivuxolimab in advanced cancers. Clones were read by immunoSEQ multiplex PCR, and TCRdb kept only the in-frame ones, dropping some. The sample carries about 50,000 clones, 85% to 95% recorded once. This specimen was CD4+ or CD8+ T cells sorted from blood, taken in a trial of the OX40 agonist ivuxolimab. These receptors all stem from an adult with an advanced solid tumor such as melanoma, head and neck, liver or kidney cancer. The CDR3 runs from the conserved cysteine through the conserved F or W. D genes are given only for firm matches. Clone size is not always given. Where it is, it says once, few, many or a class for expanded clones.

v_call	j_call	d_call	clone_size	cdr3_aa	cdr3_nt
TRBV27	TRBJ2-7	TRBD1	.	CASSLSGDSYEQYF	TGTGCCAGCAGTTTATCGGGGGACAGTTACGAGCAGTACTTC
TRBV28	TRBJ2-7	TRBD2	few	CATKLAGGPYEQYF	TGTGCCACCAAACTAGCGGGAGGGCCCTACGAGCAGTACTTC
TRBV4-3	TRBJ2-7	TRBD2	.	CASSPGGLGAFSGRAIYEQYF	TGCGCCAGCAGCCCAGGGGGTTTGGGGGCGTTTAGCGGGAGGGCCATCTACGAGCAGTACTTC
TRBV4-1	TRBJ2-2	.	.	CASSPTGRAGELFF	TGCGCCAGCAGCCCCACAGGGAGGGCCGGGGAGCTGTTTTTT
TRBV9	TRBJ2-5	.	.	CASSVALEETQYF	TGTGCCAGCAGCGTAGCCCTTGAAGAGACCCAGTACTTC
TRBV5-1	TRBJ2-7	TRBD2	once	CASSLALAGGEQYF	TGCGCCAGCAGCTTGGCCCTAGCGGGAGGCGAGCAGTACTTC
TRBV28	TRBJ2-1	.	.	CASSSQLGRHEQFF	TGTGCCAGCAGTTCCCAACTGGGGAGACATGAGCAGTTCTTC
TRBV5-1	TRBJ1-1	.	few	CASRPDSRDTEAFF	TGCGCCAGCAGACCTGACTCGCGGGACACTGAAGCTTTCTTT
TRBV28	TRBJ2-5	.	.	CASSLIYQETQYF	TGTGCCAGCAGTTTAATATACCAAGAGACCCAGTACTTC
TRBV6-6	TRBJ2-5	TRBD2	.	CASSPSLRETDF	TGTGCCAGCAGTCCCTCGCTGCGGGAGACTGACTTC
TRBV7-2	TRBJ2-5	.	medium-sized	CASSKGHEKTQYF	TGTGCCAGCAGCAAAGGACATGAAAAGACCCAGTACTTC
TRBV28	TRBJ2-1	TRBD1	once	CASSLLTGGTDEQFF	TGTGCCAGCAGTTTATTGACAGGGGGCACGGATGAGCAGTTCTTC
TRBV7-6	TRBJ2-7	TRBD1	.	CASSPGQGEYYEQYF	TGTGCCAGCAGCCCGGGACAGGGAGAGTACTACGAGCAGTACTTC
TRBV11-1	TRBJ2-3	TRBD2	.	CASSFSGSLTDTQYF	TGTGCCAGCAGCTTTAGCGGGAGCCTGACAGATACGCAGTATTTT
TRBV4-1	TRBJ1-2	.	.	CASSLSGVSIYGYTF	TGCGCCAGCAGCCTAAGTGGGGTTTCCATCTATGGCTACACCTTC
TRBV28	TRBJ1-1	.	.	CASSLSFGANTEAFF	TGTGCCAGCAGTTTATCTTTCGGGGCGAACACTGAAGCTTTCTTT
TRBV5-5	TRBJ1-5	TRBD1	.	CASSLMLGTGGLQPQHF	TGTGCCAGCAGCTTGATGTTGGGGACAGGGGGCCTTCAGCCCCAGCATTTT
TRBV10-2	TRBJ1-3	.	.	CASSESGNTIYF	TGCGCCAGCAGTGAGTCGGGAAACACCATATATTTT
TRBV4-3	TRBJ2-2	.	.	CASSQDFGSLNTGELFF	TGCGCCAGCAGCCAAGATTTCGGCTCCTTGAACACCGGGGAGCTGTTTTTT
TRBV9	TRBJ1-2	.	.	CASSVAGLNYGYTF	TGTGCCAGCAGCGTAGCAGGGCTGAACTATGGCTACACCTTC
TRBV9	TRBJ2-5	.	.	CASSVVGSGETQYF	TGTGCCAGCAGCGTAGTCGGGTCAGGGGAGACCCAGTACTTC
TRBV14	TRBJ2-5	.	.	CASSQEGRLAPTGTQYF	TGTGCCAGCAGCCAAGAGGGAAGGCTAGCGCCCACGGGGACCCAGTACTTC
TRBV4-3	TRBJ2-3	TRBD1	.	CASSQVSTGGPTDTQYF	TGCGCCAGCAGCCAAGTTTCCACAGGGGGCCCCACAGATACGCAGTATTTT
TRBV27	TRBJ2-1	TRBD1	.	CASSLLGTGGNNEQFF	TGTGCCAGCAGTTTACTTGGGACAGGGGGGAACAATGAGCAGTTCTTC
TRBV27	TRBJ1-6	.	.	CASSFGQALSPLHF	TGTGCCAGCAGCTTTGGGCAGGCGCTTTCACCCCTCCACTTT
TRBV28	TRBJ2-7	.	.	CASSPRVVTIYEQYF	TGTGCCAGCAGCCCACGGGTGGTAACGATCTACGAGCAGTACTTC
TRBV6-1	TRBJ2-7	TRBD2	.	CASSEAGTSGSIAYEQYF	TGTGCCAGCAGTGAAGCGGGGACTAGCGGGAGTATCGCCTACGAGCAGTACTTC
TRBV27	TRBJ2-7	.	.	CASRRDSRRQYF	TGTGCCAGCAGGCGCGACAGCCGTCGGCAGTACTTC
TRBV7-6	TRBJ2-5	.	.	CASSLLTAQETQYF	TGTGCCAGCAGCTTACTAACGGCTCAAGAGACCCAGTACTTC
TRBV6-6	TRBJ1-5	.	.	CASSQALDSSNQPQHF	TGTGCCAGCAGTCAGGCCCTGGACAGTAGCAATCAGCCCCAGCATTTT
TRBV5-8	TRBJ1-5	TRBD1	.	CASSVGQSNQPQHF	TGTGCCAGCAGCGTGGGACAGAGCAATCAGCCCCAGCATTTT
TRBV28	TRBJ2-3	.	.	CASSPLRGAGRDTQYF	TGTGCCAGCAGCCCCCTTCGCGGGGCCGGGCGGGATACGCAGTATTTT
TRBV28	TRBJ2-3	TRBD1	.	CASSRDRGGTDTQYF	TGTGCCAGCAGTCGTGACAGGGGAGGAACAGATACGCAGTATTTT
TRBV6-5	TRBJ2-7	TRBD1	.	CANSRPGTGSYEQYF	TGTGCCAACAGCCGCCCCGGGACAGGGAGTTACGAGCAGTACTTC
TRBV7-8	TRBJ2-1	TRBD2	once	CASSLGLAGPESSYNEQFF	TGTGCCAGCAGCTTAGGGCTAGCGGGTCCCGAAAGCTCCTACAATGAGCAGTTCTTC
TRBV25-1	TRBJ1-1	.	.	CASRVGTEAFF	TGTGCCAGCAGGGTGGGAACTGAAGCTTTCTTT
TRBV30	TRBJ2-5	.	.	CAWSVGDFPVLSETQYF	TGTGCCTGGAGTGTCGGGGACTTCCCCGTCCTCTCGGAGACCCAGTACTTC
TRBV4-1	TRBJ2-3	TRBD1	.	CASSDRQGWTTDTQYF	TGCGCCAGCAGCGACCGACAGGGGTGGACCACAGATACGCAGTATTTT